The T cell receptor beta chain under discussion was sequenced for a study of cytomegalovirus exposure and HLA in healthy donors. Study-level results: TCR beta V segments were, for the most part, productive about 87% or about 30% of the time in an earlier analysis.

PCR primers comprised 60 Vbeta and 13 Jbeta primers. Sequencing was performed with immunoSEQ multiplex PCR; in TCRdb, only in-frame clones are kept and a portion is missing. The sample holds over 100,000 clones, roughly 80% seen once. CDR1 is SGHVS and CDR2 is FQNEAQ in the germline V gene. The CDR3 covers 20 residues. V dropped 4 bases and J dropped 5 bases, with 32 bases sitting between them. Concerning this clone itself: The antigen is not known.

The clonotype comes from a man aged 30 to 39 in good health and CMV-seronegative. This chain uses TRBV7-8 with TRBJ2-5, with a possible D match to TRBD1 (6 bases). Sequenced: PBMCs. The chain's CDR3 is CASSYPSNPQTGNSWETQYF. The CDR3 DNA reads TGTGCCAGCAGCTACCCCTCTAACCCGCAAACAGGGAACAGTTGGGAGACCCAGTACTTC. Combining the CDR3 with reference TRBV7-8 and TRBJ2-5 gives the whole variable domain GAGVSQSPRYKVAKRGQDVALRCDPISGHVSLFWYQQALGQGPEFLTYFQNEAQLDKSGLPSDRFFAERPEGSVSTLKIQRTQQEDSAVYLCASSYPSNPQTGNSWETQYFGPGTRLLVL.